A single T cell receptor (beta chain) is shown here with its context. The table lists this clone with a few counts. The target of this receptor is not known. The input lacks base qualities; no much larger clone sits a single base away. This entry is derived from a study of CD8+ T cells in alopecia areata (dated by TCRdb to between 2017 and 2018). With respect to the entire study: Treated patients were enrolled in an open-label pilot trial of oral tofacitinib, 5 to 10 mg twice daily, for moderate-to-severe alopecia areata. High-throughput TCRbeta sequencing was used to examine T cell clonal expansion in alopecia areata in both the C3H/HeJ mouse model and human patients. Patients stayed on tofacitinib for 6 to 18 months and then had 6 months of follow-up off drug so that delayed response and recurrence could be assessed. TCRbeta CDR3 regions were amplified by immunoSEQ multiplex PCR using 35 Vbeta forward and 13 Jbeta reverse primers. RNA was extracted with the PAXgene miRNA kit for fixed scalp, the miRNeasy kit for PBMCs, and the RNeasy kit for mouse skin. Human TCRbeta sequencing covered scalp tissue and sorted CD4+ and CD8+ peripheral blood T cells from patchy and totalis/universalis alopecia areata patients and healthy controls. Biopsies were taken from tofacitinib-treated patients at baseline and at 4 and 24 weeks of treatment, and a later scalp biopsy was taken in several of the tofacitinib-treated patients. Scalp clonality was compared among normal scalp (n=4), patchy alopecia areata scalp (n=8), and alopecia totalis/universalis scalp (n=8). In treated patients, disease severity was measured using the SALT score, which gives the percentage of scalp surface area affected.

On the study overall, not on this receptor specifically: Lesional scalp, especially in alopecia totalis/universalis, showed higher clonality and more expanded CD8+ clones than normal scalp, suggesting antigenic drive. With tofacitinib, both scalp clonality and the number of expanded CD8+ clones among the top 100 scalp clones went down significantly. Unlike mouse skin, which is dominated by gammadelta T cells, normal human skin has resident alphabeta T cells that are also sequenced, and this complicates analysis of the scalp TCR repertoire. Many expanded lesional clones were found to persist in scalp and blood during tofacitinib treatment, and relapse after treatment cessation may be partly explained by this persistence. TCR sequences shared between patients were less clear than in mice, possibly partly because of HLA diversity in the patient population. Because the treated cohort was small and had only one nonresponder, larger studies are needed to examine links between baseline CD8+ expansion and response.

The sample's time point label, in plain terms: roughly 24 weeks on oral tofacitinib. In light of the paper, this sample's treatment or condition label describes: oral pan-JAK inhibitor, 5-10 mg twice daily. Lesional scalp punch biopsies and peripheral blood were obtained from alopecia areata patients. PBMCs were isolated by density centrifugation and stained for CD3, CD4 and CD8, and CD4+ and CD8+ T cells were sorted on a FACSAria. Cut back by 4 bases and 2 bases, the V and J ends lie 7 bases apart. The CDR1 and CDR2 encoded by the germline V gene are SQVTM and ANQGSEA. Its CDR3 holds 12 amino acids, cysteine through phenylalanine. Of the read, only the CDR3 DNA is kept; its 36 bases are in frame from base 1. The protocol used for the library was the immunoSEQ multiplex PCR assay. To provide template for TCR sequencing, every sample had RNA extracted and reverse transcribed into cDNA. First-strand cDNA was synthesized with SuperScript III using a 2:1 mix of oligo-dT and random hexamers. A synthetic immune receptor repertoire was used to gauge amplification bias, and whatever bias remained was removed computationally. The paper's data handling went like this. Raw reads were preprocessed for error removal, and CDR3 was defined according to IMGT conventions as running from the conserved cysteine to phenylalanine. Clonality was calculated as 1 minus Shannon entropy normalized by log2 of the number of productive unique TCRs. Scalp TCRbeta sequences were cross-referenced with sorted blood CD4 and CD8 repertoires so that the CD4 or CD8 identity of scalp clones could be inferred. The table comes from immuneACCESS by way of TCRdb, which keeps in-frame sequences with V and J called. Part of the clones is missing from these tables; in studies checked, under half for an unresolved V gene and the rest for unknown reasons. V, J and clone size reflect that table, while D and trimming were determined from the DNA. Present in this sample are approximately 280,000 clones, 58% of which were seen just once. The ten top clones hold less than 2% of the sample.

In this chain, TRBV29-1 is recombined with TRBJ2-3, with no confidently assigned D gene. The sequenced sample was CD4+ T cells sorted from blood, obtained at week 24, from a patient treated with tofacitinib. The receptor was isolated from a human donor with alopecia areata. The CDR3 has the sequence CSVGYPTDTQYF. Read as DNA, the sequence is TGCAGCGTTGGCTACCCCACAGATACGCAGTATTTT.